This T cell receptor beta chain was retrieved from a study of T cell repertoires in cytomegalovirus infection (dated by TCRdb to the late 2010s). As for the study more broadly: Because public TCR beta signatures pointed to carriage of CMV infection together with the matching HLA type, the HLA type of each donor mattered for the analysis.

In this sample, this clonotype turned up many times. Its antigen is currently not known. No quality values exist for individual bases; no much larger clone is one base distant. Points the paper makes about the study in general: Cumulative frequency of public TCR beta family members discriminated carriers of CMV infection plus the relevant HLA type in this cohort and an independent 352-donor cohort. The ex vivo response was dominated by HLA-C-restricted CMV-specific TCR beta clonotypes, which also provided the single most frequent clonotype in two of eight donors.

CDR3 length: 15 amino acids, cysteine to phenylalanine. This entry keeps only the CDR3 DNA: 45 bases, framed from base 1. The CDR1 and CDR2 encoded by the germline V gene are SGHAT and FQNNGV. The germline ends are 15 bases apart after V is trimmed by 3 bases and J by 4 bases. TCRdb records Illumina HiSeq 1500 as the sequencer. The raw public data were reprocessed by TCRdb itself: fastp quality trimming at Q25, MiXCR clonotype calling, in-frame beta chains only. One record per CDR3 amino acid sequence lists the most common genes and DNA. The sample table lists some 110,000 distinct CDR3 sequences, 10% of them with a count of one. The top ten hold around a third of the sample.

The TCR comes from a human donor in good health (CMV status not recorded). Some clones in this sample may be carry-over from other donors' samples. The source material was PBMCs, sequenced either directly or after in vitro stimulation (not recorded which). This chain is built from TRBV11-2 and TRBJ1-2; the D gene lacks a confident call. CDR3 loop: CASSFPGRSSYGYTF. The DNA sequence is as follows: TGTGCCAGCAGCTTCCCCGGCCGGTCTTCCTATGGCTACACCTTC. Beyond the CDR3, the reference TRBV11-2 and TRBJ1-2 genes provide the residues; the full variable domain reads: EAGVAQSPRYKIIEKRQSVAFWCNPISGHATLYWYQQILGQGPKLLIQFQNNGVVDDSQLPKDRFSAERLKGVDSTLKIQPAKLEDSAVYLCASSFPGRSSYGYTFGSGTRLTVV.